This TCR beta chain comes out of a study of early T cells in non-severe SARS-CoV-2 infection. As for the study in general: Sequenced material consisted of bulk RNA (from unsorted whole blood), and chains were unpaired.

Each CDR3 protein is one row after TCRdb ran MiXCR on the 5' RACE reads. The top ten clones hold 6.6% of a sample with tens of thousands of distinct CDR3 sequences, approximately 5% of them seen once. The V gene lost 4 bases and the J gene lost 4 bases, with 22 bases spanning the gap. In germline, CDR1 is SNHLY, CDR2 FYNNEI. The CDR3 runs to 17 residues. This clonotype was detected many times. The antigen remains unidentified. The study's findings and limits: Clonotype matching in VDJdb favored anti-spike CD8 responses and did not capture private and CD4 specificities.

This chain connects TRBV2 to TRBJ1-2; D is perhaps TRBD1 (5 bases). Sequences were obtained from whole blood. The sequence derives from an adult who was a healthcare worker with PCR-confirmed SARS-CoV-2 infection or an uninfected control (not recorded which). CDR3 protein: CASSVSGRAVISYGYTF. Written as DNA, the CDR3 is TGTGCCAGCAGTGTGTCTGGCAGGGCTGTCATTAGCTATGGCTACACCTTC.